The clone carrying this T cell receptor beta chain has at least ten counts. The CDR3 runs to 16 residues. Trimming left V 7 bases short and J 5 bases short, with 20 bases between. Germline CDR1 is ENHRY and CDR2 is SYGVKD. Serum thyroxine and TRAb, along with clinical symptoms, thyroid ultrasound and orbital computed tomography, were what diagnosis relied on. The sample comes from a study of Graves' ophthalmopathy and Graves' hyperthyroidism. CDR3 regions of TCR beta were amplified from RNA transcripts. A first-round RT-PCR used HTBI primers, followed by a second-round multiplex PCR. Each CDR3 protein is one row after TCRdb ran MiXCR on the multiplex PCR reads. This sample yields over a million distinct CDR3 sequences, of which about 36% are seen a single time; around 10% belongs to the top ten.

The chain links TRBV10-3 to TRBJ1-4; TRBD1 is a possible D gene (5 bases). This TCR derives from an adult man with Graves' hyperthyroidism. The material sequenced was peripheral blood or thyroid tissue (not recorded which). The CDR3, as DNA: TGTGCCATCAATTTGGGGGAACAGCCCGAGAATGAAAAACTGTTTTTT. Amino acid sequence: CAINLGEQPENEKLFF.